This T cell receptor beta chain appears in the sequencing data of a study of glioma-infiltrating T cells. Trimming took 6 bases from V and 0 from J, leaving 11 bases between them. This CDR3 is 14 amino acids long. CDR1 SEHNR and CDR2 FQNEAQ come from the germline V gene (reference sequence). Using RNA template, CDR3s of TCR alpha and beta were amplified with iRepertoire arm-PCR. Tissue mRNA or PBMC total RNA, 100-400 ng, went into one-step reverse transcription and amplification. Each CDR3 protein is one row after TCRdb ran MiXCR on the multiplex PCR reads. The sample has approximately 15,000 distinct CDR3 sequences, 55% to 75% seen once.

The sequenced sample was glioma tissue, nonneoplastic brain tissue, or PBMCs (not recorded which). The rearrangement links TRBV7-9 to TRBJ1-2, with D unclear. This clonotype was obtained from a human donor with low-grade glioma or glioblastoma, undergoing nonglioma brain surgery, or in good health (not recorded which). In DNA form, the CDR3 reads TGTGCCAGCAGTGGTGAATCCTCTAACTATGGCTACACCTTC. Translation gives CASSGESSNYGYTF.